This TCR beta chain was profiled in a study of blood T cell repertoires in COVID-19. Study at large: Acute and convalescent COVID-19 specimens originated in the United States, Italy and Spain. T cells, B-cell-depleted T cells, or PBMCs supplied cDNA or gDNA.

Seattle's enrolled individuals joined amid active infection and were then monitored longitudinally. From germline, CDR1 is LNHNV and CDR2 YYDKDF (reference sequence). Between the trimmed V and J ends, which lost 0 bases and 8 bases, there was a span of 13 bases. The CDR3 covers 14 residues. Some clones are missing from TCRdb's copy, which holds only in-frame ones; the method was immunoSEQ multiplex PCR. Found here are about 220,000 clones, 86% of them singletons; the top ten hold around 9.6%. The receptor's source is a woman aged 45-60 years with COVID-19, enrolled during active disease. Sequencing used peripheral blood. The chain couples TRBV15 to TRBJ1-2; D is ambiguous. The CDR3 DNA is TGTGCCACCAGCAGAGATCAGTATAGGAGCGGCTACACCTTC. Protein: CATSRDQYRSGYTF.